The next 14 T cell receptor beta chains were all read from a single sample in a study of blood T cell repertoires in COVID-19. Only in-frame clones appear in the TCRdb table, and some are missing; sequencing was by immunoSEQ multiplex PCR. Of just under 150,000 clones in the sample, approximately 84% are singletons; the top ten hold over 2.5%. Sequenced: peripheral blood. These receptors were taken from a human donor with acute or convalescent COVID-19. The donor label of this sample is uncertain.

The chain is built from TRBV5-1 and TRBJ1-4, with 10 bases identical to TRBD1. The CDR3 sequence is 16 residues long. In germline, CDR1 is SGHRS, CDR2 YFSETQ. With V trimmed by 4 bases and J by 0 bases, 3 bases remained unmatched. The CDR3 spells CASSPDRGPTNEKLFF. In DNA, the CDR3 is TGCGCCAGCAGCCCCGACAGGGGGCCAACTAATGAAAAACTGTTTTTT.

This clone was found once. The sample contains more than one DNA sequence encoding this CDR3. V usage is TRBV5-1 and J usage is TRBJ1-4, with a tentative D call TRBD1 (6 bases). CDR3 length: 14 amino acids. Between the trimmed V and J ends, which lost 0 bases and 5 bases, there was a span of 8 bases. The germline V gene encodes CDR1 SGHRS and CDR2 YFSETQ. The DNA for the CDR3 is TGCGCCAGCAGCTTGGGGCAGGGGAATGAAAAACTGTTTTTT. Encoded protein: CASSLGQGNEKLFF. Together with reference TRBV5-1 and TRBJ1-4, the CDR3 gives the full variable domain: KAGVTQTPRYLIKTRGQQVTLSCSPISGHRSVSWYQQTPGQGLQFLFEYFSETQRNKGNFPGRFSGRQFSNSRSEMNVSTLELGDSALYLCASSLGQGNEKLFFGSGTQLSVL.

The CDR3 DNA reads TGCGCCAGCAGCCAAGTCGGGCCAGGGGCCACTGAAGCTTTCTTT. The encoded protein is CASSQVGPGATEAFF. This chain links TRBV4-3 with TRBJ1-1; TRBD1 might be the D (6 bases). Germline V CDR1 and CDR2: LGHNA, YSLEER. This CDR3 has 15 residues. V was cut by 1 base and J by 4 bases, with 13 bases left in between.

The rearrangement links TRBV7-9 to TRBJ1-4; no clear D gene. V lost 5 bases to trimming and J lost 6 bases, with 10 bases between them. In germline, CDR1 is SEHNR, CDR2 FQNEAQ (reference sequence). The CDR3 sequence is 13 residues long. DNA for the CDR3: TGTGCCAGCAGCCCGCTCCCAGATGAAAAACTGTTTTTT. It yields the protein CASSPLPDEKLFF.

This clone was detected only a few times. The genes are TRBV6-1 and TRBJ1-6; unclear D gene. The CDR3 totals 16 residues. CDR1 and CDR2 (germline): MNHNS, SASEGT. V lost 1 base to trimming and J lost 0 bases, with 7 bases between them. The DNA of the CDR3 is TGTGCCAGCAGTGAAGGGTGGAGCTCCTATAATTCACCCCTCCACTTT. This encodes CASSEGWSSYNSPLHF.

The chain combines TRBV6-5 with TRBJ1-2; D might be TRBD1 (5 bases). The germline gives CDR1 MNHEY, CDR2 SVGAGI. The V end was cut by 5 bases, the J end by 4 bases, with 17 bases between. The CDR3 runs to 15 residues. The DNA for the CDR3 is TGTGCCAGCAGTCTTACCAGGGATGGCGCCTATGGCTACACCTTC. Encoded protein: CASSLTRDGAYGYTF.

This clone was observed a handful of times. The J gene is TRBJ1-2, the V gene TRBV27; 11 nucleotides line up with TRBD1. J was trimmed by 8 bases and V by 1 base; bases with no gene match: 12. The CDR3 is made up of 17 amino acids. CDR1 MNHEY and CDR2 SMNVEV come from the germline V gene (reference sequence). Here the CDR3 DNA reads TGTGCCAGCAGTTTATTGGGGACAGGGGGGGATATAGGCGGCTACACCTTC. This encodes CASSLLGTGGDIGGYTF.

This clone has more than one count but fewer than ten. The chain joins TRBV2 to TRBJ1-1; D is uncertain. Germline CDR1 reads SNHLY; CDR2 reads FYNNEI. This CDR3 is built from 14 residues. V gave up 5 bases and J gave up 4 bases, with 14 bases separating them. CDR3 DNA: TGTGCCAGCAGTCTTAGTCAGGCAGGCACTGAAGCTTTCTTT. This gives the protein CASSLSQAGTEAFF.

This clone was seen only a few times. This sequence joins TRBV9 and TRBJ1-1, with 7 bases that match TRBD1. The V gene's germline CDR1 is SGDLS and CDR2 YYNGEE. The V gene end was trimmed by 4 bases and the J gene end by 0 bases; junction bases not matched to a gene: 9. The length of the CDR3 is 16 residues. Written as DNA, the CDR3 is TGTGCCAGCAGCTCCAGGGGGAATCAGATGAACACTGAAGCTTTCTTT. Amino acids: CASSSRGNQMNTEAFF.

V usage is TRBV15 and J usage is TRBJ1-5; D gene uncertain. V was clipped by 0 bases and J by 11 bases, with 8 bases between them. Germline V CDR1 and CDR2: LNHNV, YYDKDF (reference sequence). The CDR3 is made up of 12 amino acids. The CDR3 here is CATSRDMRAQHF. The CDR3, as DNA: TGTGCCACCAGCAGAGATATGAGGGCCCAGCATTTT.

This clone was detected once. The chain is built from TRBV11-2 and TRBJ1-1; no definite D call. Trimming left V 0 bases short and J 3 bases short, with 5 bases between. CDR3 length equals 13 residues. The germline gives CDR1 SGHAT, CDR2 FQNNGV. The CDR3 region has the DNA TGTGCCAGCAGCTTAGAAGAGCACACTGAAGCTTTCTTT. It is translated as CASSLEEHTEAFF. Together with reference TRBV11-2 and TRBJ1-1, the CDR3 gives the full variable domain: EAGVAQSPRYKIIEKRQSVAFWCNPISGHATLYWYQQILGQGPKLLIQFQNNGVVDDSQLPKDRFSAERLKGVDSTLKIQPAKLEDSAVYLCASSLEEHTEAFFGQGTRLTVV.

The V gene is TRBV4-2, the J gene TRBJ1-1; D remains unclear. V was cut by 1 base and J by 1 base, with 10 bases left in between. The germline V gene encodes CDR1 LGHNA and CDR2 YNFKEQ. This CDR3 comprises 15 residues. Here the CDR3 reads CASSQAWTENTEAFF. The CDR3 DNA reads TGTGCCAGCAGCCAAGCGTGGACTGAGAACACTGAAGCTTTCTTT.

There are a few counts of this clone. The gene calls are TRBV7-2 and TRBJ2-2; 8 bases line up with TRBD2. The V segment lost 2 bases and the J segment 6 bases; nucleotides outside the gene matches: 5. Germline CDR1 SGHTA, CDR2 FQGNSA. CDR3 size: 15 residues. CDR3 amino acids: CASSLSRGGAGELFF. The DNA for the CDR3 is TGTGCCAGCAGCTTATCCCGGGGGGGAGCCGGGGAGCTGTTTTTT.

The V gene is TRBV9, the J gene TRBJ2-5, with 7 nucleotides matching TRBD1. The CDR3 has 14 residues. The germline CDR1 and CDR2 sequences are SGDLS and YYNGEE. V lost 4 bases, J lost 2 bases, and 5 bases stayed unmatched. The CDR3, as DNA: TGTGCCAGCAGCCCGGGACAGAAGCAAGAGACCCAGTACTTC. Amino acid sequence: CASSPGQKQETQYF.